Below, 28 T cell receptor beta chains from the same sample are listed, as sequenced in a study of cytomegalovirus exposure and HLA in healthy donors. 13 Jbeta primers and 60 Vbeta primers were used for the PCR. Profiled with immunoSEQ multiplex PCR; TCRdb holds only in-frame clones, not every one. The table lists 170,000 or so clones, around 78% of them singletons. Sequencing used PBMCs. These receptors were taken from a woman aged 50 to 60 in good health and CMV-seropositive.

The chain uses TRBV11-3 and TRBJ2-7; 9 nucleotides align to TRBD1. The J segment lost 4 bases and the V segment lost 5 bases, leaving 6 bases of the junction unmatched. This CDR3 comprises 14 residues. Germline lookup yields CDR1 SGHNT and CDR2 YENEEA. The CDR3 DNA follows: TGTGCCAGCAGCCCGCTGGGGACAGGGTACGAGCAGTACTTC. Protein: CASSPLGTGYEQYF. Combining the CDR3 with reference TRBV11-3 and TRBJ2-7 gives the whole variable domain EAGVVQSPRYKIIEKKQPVAFWCNPISGHNTLYWYLQNLGQGPELLIRYENEEAVDDSQLPKDRFSAERLKGVDSTLKIQPAELGDSAVYLCASSPLGTGYEQYFGPGTRLTVT.

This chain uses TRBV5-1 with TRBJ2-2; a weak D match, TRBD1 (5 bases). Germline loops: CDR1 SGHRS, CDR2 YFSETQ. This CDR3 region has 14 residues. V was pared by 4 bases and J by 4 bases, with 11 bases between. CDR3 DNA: TGCGCCAGCAGCAGGGGTTTGGGCACCGGGGAGCTGTTTTTT. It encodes CASSRGLGTGELFF. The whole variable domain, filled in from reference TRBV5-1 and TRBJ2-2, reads KAGVTQTPRYLIKTRGQQVTLSCSPISGHRSVSWYQQTPGQGLQFLFEYFSETQRNKGNFPGRFSGRQFSNSRSEMNVSTLELGDSALYLCASSRGLGTGELFFGEGSRLTVL.

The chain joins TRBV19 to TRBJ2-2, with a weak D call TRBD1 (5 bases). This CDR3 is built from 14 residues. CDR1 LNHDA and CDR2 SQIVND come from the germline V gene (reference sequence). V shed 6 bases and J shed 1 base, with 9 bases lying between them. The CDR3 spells CASRRDRNTGELFF. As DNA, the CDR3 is TGTGCCAGTAGGAGAGACAGGAACACCGGGGAGCTGTTTTTT. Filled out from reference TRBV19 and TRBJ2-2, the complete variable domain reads DGGITQSPKYLFRKEGQNVTLSCEQNLNHDAMYWYRQDPGQGLRLIYYSQIVNDFQKGDIAEGYSVSREKKESFPLTVTSAQKNPTAFYLCASRRDRNTGELFFGEGSRLTVL.

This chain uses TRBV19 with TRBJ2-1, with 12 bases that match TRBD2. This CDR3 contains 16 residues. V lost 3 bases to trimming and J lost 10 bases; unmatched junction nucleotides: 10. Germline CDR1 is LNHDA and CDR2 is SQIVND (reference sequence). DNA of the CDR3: TGTGCCAGTAGTATCAGGCTAGCGGGGGGGTCTTGGGAGCAGTTCTTC. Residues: CASSIRLAGGSWEQFF.

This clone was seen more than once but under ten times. In DNA form, the CDR3 reads TGTGCCAGCAGCCGAACGGGGTTAACTAACTATGGCTACACCTTC. It codes for CASSRTGLTNYGYTF. J is TRBJ1-2 and V is TRBV14; D not certain. The CDR3 contains 15 residues. Germline-derived CDR1 and CDR2 are SGHDN and FVKESK. The V end lost 4 bases, the J end lost 0 bases, and 12 bases lay between the germline ends.

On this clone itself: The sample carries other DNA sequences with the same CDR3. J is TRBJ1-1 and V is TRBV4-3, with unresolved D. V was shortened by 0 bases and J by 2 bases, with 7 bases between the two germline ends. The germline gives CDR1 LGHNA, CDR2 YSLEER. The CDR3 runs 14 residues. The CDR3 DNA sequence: TGCGCCAGCAGCCAAGATACCGGTAACACTGAAGCTTTCTTT. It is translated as CASSQDTGNTEAFF.

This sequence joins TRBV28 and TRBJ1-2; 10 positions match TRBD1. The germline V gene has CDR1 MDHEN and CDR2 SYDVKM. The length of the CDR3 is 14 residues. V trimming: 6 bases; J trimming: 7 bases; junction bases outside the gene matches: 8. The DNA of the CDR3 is TGTGCCAGCAGCGGGGACAGGGGTTGGTCTGGCTACACCTTC. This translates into CASSGDRGWSGYTF.

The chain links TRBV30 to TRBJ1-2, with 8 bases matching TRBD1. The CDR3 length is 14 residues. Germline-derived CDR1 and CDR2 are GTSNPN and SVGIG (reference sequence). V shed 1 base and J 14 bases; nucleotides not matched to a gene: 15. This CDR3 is CAWSATGEMRGGTF. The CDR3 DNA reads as TGTGCCTGGAGTGCGACAGGGGAAATGCGGGGCGGGACCTTC.

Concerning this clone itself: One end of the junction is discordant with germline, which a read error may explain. The CDR3 bases are TGCGCCAGCAGCCAAACGGGACTAGCGGACCACAAAAACAGTCAGTACTTC. It specifies CASSQTGLADHKNSQYF. The chain joins TRBV4-3 to TRBJ2-4; 11 bases are a match to TRBD2. This CDR3 has 17 amino acids. The germline gives CDR1 LGHNA, CDR2 YSLEER.

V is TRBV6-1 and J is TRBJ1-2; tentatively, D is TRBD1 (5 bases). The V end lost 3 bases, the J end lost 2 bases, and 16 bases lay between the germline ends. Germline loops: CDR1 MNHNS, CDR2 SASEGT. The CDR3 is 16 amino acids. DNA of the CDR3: TGTGCCAGCAGTGAGAGGCGTCGGGGGGTGAACTATGGCTACACCTTC. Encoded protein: CASSERRRGVNYGYTF.

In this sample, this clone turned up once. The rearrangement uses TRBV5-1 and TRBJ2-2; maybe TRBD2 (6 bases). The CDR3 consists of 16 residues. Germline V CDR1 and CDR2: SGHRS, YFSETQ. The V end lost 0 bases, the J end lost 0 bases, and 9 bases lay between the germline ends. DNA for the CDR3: TGCGCCAGCAGCTTGGTACCGGGGGCGAACACCGGGGAGCTGTTTTTT. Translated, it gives CASSLVPGANTGELFF.

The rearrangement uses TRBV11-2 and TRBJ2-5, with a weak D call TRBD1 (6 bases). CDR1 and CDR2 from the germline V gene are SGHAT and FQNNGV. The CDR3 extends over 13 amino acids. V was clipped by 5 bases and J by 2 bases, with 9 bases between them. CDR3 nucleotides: TGTGCCAGCAGCATGGGACATCAAGAGACCCAGTACTTC. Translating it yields CASSMGHQETQYF.

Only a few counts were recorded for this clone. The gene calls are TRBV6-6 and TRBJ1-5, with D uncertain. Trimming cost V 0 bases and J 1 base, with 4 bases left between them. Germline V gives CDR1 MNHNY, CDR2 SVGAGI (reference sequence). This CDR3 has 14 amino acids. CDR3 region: CASSYSRSNQPQHF. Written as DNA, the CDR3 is TGTGCCAGCAGTTACTCGAGAAGCAATCAGCCCCAGCATTTT.

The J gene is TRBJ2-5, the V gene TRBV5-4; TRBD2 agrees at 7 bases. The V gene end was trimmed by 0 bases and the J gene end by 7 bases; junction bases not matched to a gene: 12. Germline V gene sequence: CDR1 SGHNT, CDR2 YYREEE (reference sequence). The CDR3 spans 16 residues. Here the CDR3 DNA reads TGTGCCAGCAGCTTGGTTTCTAGCGGTCCCGGGGGGACCCAGTACTTC. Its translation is CASSLVSSGPGGTQYF.

The CDR3 sequence is CASSGQGAAGNTIYF. The CDR3 DNA follows: TGTGCCTCCTCGGGACAGGGGGCGGCTGGAAACACCATATATTTT. This chain connects TRBV19 to TRBJ1-3, with 12 bases lining up with TRBD1. The CDR3 is 15 residues long. Unmatched junction bases numbered 7, after V lost 11 bases and J lost 2 bases. Germline CDR1 reads LNHDA; CDR2 reads SQIVND (reference sequence). Complete variable domain (other parts from reference TRBV19 and TRBJ1-3): DGGITQSPKYLFRKEGQNVTLSCEQNLNHDAMYWYRQDPGQGLRLIYYSQIVNDFQKGDIAEGYSVSREKKESFPLTVTSAQKNPTAFYLCASSGQGAAGNTIYFGEGSWLTVV.

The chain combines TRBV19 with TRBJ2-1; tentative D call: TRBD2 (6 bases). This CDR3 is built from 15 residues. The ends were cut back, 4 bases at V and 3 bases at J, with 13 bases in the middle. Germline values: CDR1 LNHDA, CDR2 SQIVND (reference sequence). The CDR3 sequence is CASSRGEAVYNEQFF. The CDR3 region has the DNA TGTGCCAGTAGTAGGGGGGAGGCGGTCTACAATGAGCAGTTCTTC.

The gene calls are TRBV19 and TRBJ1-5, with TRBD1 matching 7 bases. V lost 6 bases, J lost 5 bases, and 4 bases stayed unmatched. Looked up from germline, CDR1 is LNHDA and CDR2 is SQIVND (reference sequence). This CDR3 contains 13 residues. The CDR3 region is CASRRQGDQPQHF. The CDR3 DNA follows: TGTGCCAGTAGGAGACAGGGCGATCAGCCCCAGCATTTT.

In DNA form, the CDR3 reads TGTGCCAGCAGCGTAGGAAGAGGAGAGACCCAGTACTTC. This gives the protein CASSVGRGETQYF. V gene TRBV9 combines with J gene TRBJ2-5; no reliable D call. CDR3 length equals 13 residues. Trimming removed 0 bases at V and 4 bases at J, with 7 bases between. Germline assignment: CDR1 SGDLS and CDR2 YYNGEE.

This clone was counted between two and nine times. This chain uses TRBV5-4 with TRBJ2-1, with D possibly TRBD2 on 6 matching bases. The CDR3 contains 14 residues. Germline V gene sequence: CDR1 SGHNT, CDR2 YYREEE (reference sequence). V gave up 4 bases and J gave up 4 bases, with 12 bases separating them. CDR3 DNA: TGTGCCAGCAGCGGTATCGGGAGTTACAATGAGCAGTTCTTC. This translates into CASSGIGSYNEQFF.

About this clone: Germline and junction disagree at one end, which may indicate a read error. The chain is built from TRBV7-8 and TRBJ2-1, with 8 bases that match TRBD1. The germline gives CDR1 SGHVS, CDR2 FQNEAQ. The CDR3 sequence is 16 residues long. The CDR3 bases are TGTACCAGCAGCTTAGCTACCGGACAGGGCGGCTATGAGCAGTTCTTC. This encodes CTSSLATGQGGYEQFF.

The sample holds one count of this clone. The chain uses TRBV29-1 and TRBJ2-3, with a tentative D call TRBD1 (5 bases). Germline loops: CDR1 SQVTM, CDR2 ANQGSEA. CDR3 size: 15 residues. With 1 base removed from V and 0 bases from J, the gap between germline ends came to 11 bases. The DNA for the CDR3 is TGCAGCGTTGAAGGTGACAGTCTAAGCACAGATACGCAGTATTTT. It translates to CSVEGDSLSTDTQYF.

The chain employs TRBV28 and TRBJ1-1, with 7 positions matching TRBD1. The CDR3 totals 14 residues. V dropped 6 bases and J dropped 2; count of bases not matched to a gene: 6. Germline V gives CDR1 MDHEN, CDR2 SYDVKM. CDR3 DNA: TGTGCCAGCAGGCTTGACAGGGCAAACACTGAAGCTTTCTTT. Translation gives CASRLDRANTEAFF.

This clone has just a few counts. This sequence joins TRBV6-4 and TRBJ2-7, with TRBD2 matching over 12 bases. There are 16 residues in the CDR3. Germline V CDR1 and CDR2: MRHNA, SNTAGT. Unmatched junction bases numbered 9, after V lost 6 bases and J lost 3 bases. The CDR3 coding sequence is TGTGCCAGCAGCGTCTGGACTAGCGGGGAGAGCTACGAGCAGTACTTC. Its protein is CASSVWTSGESYEQYF.

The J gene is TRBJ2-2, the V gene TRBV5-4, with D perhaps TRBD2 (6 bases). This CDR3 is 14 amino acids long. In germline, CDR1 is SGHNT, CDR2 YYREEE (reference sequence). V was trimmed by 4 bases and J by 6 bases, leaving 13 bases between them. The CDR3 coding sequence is TGTGCCAGCAGCAAAGCTAGCGCTCCCGGGGAGCTGTTTTTT. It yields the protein CASSKASAPGELFF.

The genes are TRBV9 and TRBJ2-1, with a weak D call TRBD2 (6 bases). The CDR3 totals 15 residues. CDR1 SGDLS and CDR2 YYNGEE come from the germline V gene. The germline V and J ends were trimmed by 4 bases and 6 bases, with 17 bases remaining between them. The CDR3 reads CASSRSLASGNEQFF. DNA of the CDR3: TGTGCCAGCAGCCGCTCCCTAGCGAGTGGCAATGAGCAGTTCTTC.

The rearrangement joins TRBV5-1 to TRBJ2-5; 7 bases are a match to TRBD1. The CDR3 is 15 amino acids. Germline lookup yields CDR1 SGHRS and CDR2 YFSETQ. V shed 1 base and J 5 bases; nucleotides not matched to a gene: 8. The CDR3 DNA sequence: TGCGCCAGCAGCTTGACAGGGGATTTCCACGAGACCCAGTACTTC. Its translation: CASSLTGDFHETQYF.

This chain's CDR3 is CASSMTGYDYGYTF. Here the CDR3 DNA reads TGTGCCAGTAGTATGACAGGGTATGACTATGGCTACACCTTC. The V call is TRBV19, the J call TRBJ1-2, with 7 bases aligning to TRBD1. The V segment lost 3 bases and the J segment 3 bases; nucleotides outside the gene matches: 4. The CDR3 has 14 amino acids. Germline-derived CDR1 and CDR2 are LNHDA and SQIVND (reference sequence).

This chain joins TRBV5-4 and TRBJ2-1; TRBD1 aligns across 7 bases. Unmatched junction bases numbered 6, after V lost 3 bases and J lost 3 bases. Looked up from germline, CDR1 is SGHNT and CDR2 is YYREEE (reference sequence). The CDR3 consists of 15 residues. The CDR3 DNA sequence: TGTGCCAGCAGCTCCTCCGGGACAGACTACAATGAGCAGTTCTTC. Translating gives CASSSSGTDYNEQFF.